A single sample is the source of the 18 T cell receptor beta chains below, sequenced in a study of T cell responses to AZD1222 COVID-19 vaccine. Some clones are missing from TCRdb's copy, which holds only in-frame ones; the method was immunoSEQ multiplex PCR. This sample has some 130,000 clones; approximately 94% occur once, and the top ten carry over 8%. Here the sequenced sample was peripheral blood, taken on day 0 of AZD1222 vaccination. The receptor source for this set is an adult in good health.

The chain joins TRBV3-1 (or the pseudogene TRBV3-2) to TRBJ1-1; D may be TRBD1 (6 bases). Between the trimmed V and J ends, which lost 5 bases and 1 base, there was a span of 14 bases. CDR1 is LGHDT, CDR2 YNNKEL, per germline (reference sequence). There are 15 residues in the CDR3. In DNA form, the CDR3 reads TGTGCCAGCAGCAATAGCGAGACAGGGAACACTGAAGCTTTCTTT. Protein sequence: CASSNSETGNTEAFF.

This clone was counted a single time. CDR3 loop: CASRGTPSYNEQFF. CDR3 DNA: TGTGCCAGCCGGGGGACTCCATCCTACAATGAGCAGTTCTTC. The chain employs TRBV27 and TRBJ2-1; D might be TRBD2 (6 bases). V lost 8 bases and J 1 base, leaving 12 bases between the germline ends. The CDR3 runs 14 residues. Per the germline V gene, CDR1 is MNHEY and CDR2 is SMNVEV (reference sequence).

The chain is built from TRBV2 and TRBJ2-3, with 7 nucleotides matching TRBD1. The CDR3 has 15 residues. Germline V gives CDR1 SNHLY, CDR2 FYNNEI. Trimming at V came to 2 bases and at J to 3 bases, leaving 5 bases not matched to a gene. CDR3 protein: CASSERQGATDTQYF. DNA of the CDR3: TGTGCCAGCAGTGAACGACAGGGCGCAACAGATACGCAGTATTTT.

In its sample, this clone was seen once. The DNA for the CDR3 is TGTGCCAGCAGCGCGACAGGAAAGACTGAAGCTTTCTTT. It translates to CASSATGKTEAFF. The J gene is TRBJ1-1, the V gene TRBV7-2, with D tentatively TRBD1 (6 bases). V lost 5 bases and J 5 bases, leaving 12 bases between the germline ends. The CDR3 runs 13 residues. The germline V gene has CDR1 SGHTA and CDR2 FQGNSA.

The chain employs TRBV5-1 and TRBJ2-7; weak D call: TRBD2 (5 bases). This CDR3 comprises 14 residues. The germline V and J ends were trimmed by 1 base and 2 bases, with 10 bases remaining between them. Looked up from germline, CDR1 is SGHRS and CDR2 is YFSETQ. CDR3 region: CASSLSDLAYEQYF. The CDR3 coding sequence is TGCGCCAGCAGCTTGTCGGACTTGGCCTACGAGCAGTACTTC.

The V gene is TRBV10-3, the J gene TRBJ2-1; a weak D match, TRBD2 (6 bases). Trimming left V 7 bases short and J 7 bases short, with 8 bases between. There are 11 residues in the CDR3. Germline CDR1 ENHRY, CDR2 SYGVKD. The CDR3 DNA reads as TGTGCCATCACGGGGGAGAATGAGCAGTTCTTC. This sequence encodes CAITGENEQFF.

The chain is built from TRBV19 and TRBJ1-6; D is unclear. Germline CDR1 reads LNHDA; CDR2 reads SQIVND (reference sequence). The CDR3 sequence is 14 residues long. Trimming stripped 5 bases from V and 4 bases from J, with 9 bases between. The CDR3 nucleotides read TGTGCCAGTAGTGCCGAGAATTATAATTCACCCCTCCACTTT. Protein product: CASSAENYNSPLHF.

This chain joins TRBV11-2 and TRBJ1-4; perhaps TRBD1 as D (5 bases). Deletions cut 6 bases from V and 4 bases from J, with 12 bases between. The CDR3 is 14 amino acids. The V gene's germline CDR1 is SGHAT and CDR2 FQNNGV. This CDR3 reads CASRPGQINEKLFF. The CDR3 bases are TGTGCCAGCAGACCTGGACAAATTAATGAAAAACTGTTTTTT.

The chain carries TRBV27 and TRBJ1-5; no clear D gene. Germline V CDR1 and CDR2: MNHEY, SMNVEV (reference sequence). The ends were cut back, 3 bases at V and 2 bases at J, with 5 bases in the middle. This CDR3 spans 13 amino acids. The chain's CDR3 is CASSLDGNQPQHF. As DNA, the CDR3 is TGTGCCAGCAGTTTGGACGGCAATCAGCCCCAGCATTTT.

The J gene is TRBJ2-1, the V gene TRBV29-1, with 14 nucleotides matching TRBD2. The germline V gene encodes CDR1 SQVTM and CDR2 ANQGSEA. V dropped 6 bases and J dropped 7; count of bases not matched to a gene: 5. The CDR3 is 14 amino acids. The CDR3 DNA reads TGCAGCGTCCGACTAGCGGGGGGGTGGAATGAGCAGTTCTTC. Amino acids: CSVRLAGGWNEQFF.

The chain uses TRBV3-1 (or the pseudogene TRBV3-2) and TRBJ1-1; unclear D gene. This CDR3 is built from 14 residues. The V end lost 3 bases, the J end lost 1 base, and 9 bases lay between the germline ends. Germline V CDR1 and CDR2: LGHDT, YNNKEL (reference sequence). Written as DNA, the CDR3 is TGTGCCAGCAGCCACACAACTGGGAACACTGAAGCTTTCTTT. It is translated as CASSHTTGNTEAFF.

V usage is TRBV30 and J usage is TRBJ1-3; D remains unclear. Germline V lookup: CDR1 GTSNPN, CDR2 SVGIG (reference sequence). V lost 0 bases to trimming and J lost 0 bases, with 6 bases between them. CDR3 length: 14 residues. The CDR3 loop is CAWSVKGSGNTIYF. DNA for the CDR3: TGTGCCTGGAGTGTAAAGGGCTCTGGAAACACCATATATTTT.

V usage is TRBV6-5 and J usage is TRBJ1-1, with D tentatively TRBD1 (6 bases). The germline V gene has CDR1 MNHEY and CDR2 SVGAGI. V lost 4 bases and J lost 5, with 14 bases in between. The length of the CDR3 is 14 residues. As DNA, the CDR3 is TGTGCCAGCAGTTCCCAGGGGTTATCAACTGAAGCTTTCTTT. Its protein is CASSSQGLSTEAFF.

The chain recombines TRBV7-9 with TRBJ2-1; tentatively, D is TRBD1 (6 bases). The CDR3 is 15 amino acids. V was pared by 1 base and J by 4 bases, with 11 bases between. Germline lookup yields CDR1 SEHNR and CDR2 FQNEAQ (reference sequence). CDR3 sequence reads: CASSLGRGGYNEQFF. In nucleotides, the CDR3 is TGTGCCAGCAGCTTAGGCAGGGGTGGATACAATGAGCAGTTCTTC.

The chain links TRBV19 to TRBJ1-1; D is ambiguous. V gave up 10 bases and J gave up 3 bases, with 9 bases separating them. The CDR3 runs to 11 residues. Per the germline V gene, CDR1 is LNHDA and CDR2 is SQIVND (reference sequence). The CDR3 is CATRTDTEAFF. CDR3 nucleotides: TGTGCCACCAGAACGGACACTGAAGCTTTCTTT.

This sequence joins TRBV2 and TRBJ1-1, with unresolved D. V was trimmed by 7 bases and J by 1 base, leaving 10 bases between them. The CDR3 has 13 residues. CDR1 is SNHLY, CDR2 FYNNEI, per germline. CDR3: CASNLAENTEAFF. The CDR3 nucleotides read TGTGCCAGCAACTTGGCCGAGAACACTGAAGCTTTCTTT.

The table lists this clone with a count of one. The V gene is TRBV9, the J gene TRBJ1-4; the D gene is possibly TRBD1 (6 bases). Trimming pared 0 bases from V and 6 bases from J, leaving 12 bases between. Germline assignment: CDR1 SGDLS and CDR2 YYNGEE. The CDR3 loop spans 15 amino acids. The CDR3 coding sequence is TGTGCCAGCAGCGTAGGGGGGGCTTCTGATGAAAAACTGTTTTTT. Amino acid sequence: CASSVGGASDEKLFF.

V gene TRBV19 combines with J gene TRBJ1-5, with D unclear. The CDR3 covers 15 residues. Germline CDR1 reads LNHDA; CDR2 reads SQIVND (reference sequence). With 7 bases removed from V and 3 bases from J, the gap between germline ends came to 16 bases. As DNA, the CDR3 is TGTGCCAGTATGTCGGTGACGAGAACCAATCAGCCCCAGCATTTT. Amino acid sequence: CASMSVTRTNQPQHF.